This TCR beta chain was identified during a study of neurological immune-mediated disorders. Study-level points and caveats: The multiple sclerosis repertoire cluster showed no association with any clinical or MRI feature. The authors stated that larger cohorts are needed.

This clonotype was recorded at least ten times. Its antigen is as yet unknown. TCRdb reanalysed the 5' RACE reads using MiXCR and keeps one entry per CDR3 protein. The table lists around 69,000 distinct CDR3 sequences, less than 5.5% of them singletons. The J segment lost 7 bases and the V segment lost 2 bases, leaving 6 bases of the junction unmatched. The germline gives CDR1 MNHEY, CDR2 SMNVEV (reference sequence). This CDR3 comprises 15 residues. The sample comprised PBMCs. The chain links TRBV27 to TRBJ2-2, with 8 bases fitting TRBD2. The receptor was isolated from a man aged 25 to 45 with multiple sclerosis. This CDR3 reads CASSLLLGGGGELFF. CDR3 in DNA: TGTGCCAGCAGTTTACTCCTCGGGGGGGGCGGGGAGCTGTTTTTT.